This T cell receptor beta chain was sequenced in a study of metastatic and nonmetastatic thyroid tumors. The overall study: For malignant and benign thyroid patients, tumor or nodule tissue and blood were the sources whose repertoires were compared.

The table lists this clone with many counts. Its antigen is undetermined. Overall study results and limits: In both blood and tumor samples, TCR beta diversity was reported significantly higher for malignant than benign nodules.

Germline V gives CDR1 SGHTA, CDR2 FQGTGA. V lost 3 bases to trimming and J lost 0 bases; unmatched junction nucleotides: 2. CDR3 size: 15 residues. All patients were treatment-naive before thyroid surgery. TCRdb reanalyzed the PCR reads via MiXCR. The sample carries about 21,000 clones, around 12% recorded once. This TCR was sampled from a female donor with papillary thyroid cancer or a benign thyroid nodule (not recorded which). Some clones in this sample may be carry-over from other donors' samples. The rearrangement links TRBV7-3 to TRBJ2-3; 8 bases are shared with TRBD2. Input material: blood. The chain's CDR3 is CASSLTGGSTDTQYF. The CDR3 nucleotides read TGTGCCAGCAGCTTGACGGGAGGGAGCACAGATACGCAGTATTTT.